This TCR beta chain was obtained from a study of identical twins. Findings and limits, study-wide: For out-of-frame alpha sequences shared by twins, low generation probability was in excess.

Comments on this clonotype: Its antigen is currently unknown.

Template switching added a universal primer site; cDNA carried unique molecular identifiers. TCRdb reprocessed the 5' RACE reads via MiXCR and lists one record per CDR3 protein. The sample records hundreds of thousands of distinct CDR3 sequences, roughly 18% being singletons. This CDR3 region has 15 residues. In germline, CDR1 is MRHNA, CDR2 SNTAGT. The junction had 11 bases not matched to a gene; V was cut back by 6 bases and J by 8 bases. The same sample was also used in a study of T cells expressing NK-cell markers.

The receptor comes from a woman aged 18-29 years in good health. Material: PBMCs. This chain links TRBV6-4 with TRBJ2-1; TRBD2 matches at 9 bases. CDR3 nucleotides: TGTGCCAGCAGCACCGGGACTAGCCGGGTCCATGAGCAGTTCTTC. Its translation: CASSTGTSRVHEQFF.